These 17 T cell receptor beta chains came from one sample sequenced in a study of spatial heterogeneity in lung cancer. TCRdb re-analysed the 5' RACE reads in MiXCR, keeping a single row per CDR3 protein. This table has tens of thousands of distinct CDR3 sequences, approximately 12% appearing once. As for time point: sample taken at primary tumor resection. In each case, whole RNA from tumor, nontumor lung or frozen PBMC was sequenced unsorted. Material: PBMCs, obtained at surgery. The receptors derive from a male donor with early-stage non-small cell lung cancer.

The rearrangement links TRBV6-2 or TRBV6-3 to TRBJ2-1; a possible D gene is TRBD2 (5 bases). Germline CDR1 reads MNHEY; CDR2 reads SVGEGT. The CDR3 sequence is 17 residues long. V was trimmed by 0 bases and J by 5 bases, leaving 17 bases between them. DNA of the CDR3: TGTGCCAGCAGTTACTCGGTGATAGAGGGAGTCCACAATGAGCAGTTCTTC. As protein: CASSYSVIEGVHNEQFF.

The V call is TRBV5-5, the J call TRBJ1-5; D possibly corresponds to TRBD1 (5 bases). The germline V and J ends were trimmed by 0 bases and 6 bases, with 10 bases remaining between them. Looked up from germline, CDR1 is SGHKS and CDR2 is YYEKEE (reference sequence). The CDR3 totals 14 residues. CDR3 region: CASSLETVGQPQHF. CDR3 coding DNA: TGTGCCAGCAGCTTGGAGACAGTCGGTCAGCCCCAGCATTTT. The whole variable domain, filled in from reference TRBV5-5 and TRBJ1-5, reads DAGVTQSPTHLIKTRGQQVTLRCSPISGHKSVSWYQQVLGQGPQFIFQYYEKEERGRGNFPDRFSARQFPNYSSELNVNALLLGDSALYLCASSLETVGQPQHFGDGTRLSIL.

This clonotype was seen a handful of times. The chain employs TRBV2 and TRBJ1-4; tentatively, D is TRBD1 (6 bases). The germline V gene has CDR1 SNHLY and CDR2 FYNNEI. The CDR3 contains 17 residues. V dropped 6 bases and J dropped 2 bases, with 19 bases sitting between them. The CDR3 DNA reads TGTGCCAGCAGAGCCCCGGGGGGGCGATTTACTAATGAAAAACTGTTTTTT. Its protein product is CASRAPGGRFTNEKLFF.

This clonotype appeared a few times. The rearrangement uses TRBV7-8 and TRBJ2-5; weak D call: TRBD1 (6 bases). Germline values: CDR1 SGHVS, CDR2 FQNEAQ. This CDR3 is built from 17 residues. Trimming stripped 10 bases from V and 2 bases from J, with 26 bases between. The CDR3 spells CATVQGHTVNSQETQYF. CDR3 nucleotides: TGTGCCACCGTTCAGGGACACACCGTAAATTCACAAGAGACCCAGTACTTC.

The chain combines TRBV3-1 with TRBJ2-7; possibly TRBD1 for D (7 bases). The length of the CDR3 is 16 residues. Germline CDR1 LGHDT, CDR2 YNNKEL (reference sequence). V was pared by 4 bases and J by 5 bases, with 21 bases between. CDR3 region: CASSRRGGGGADEQYF. The CDR3 DNA reads TGTGCCAGCAGCCGTCGCGGTGGAGGGGGCGCGGACGAGCAGTACTTC.

This clonotype has just a few counts. CDR3 bases: TGCAGTGCTAGATCGGGAGCGGGAAGTGATCCAGATACGCAGTATTTT. This codes for CSARSGAGSDPDTQYF. This sequence joins TRBV20-1 and TRBJ2-3, with 7 bases lining up with TRBD2. The V and J ends lost 2 bases and 4 bases, in that order; junction bases with no gene match: 12. The CDR3 totals 16 residues. The germline V gene has CDR1 DFQATT and CDR2 SNEGSKA (reference sequence).

The CDR3 DNA is TGTGCCTGGAATGCAGGGGGCTGGGAGACCCAGTACTTC. Protein: CAWNAGGWETQYF. This rearrangement joins TRBV30 to TRBJ2-5, with 8 nucleotides matching TRBD1. J was trimmed by 5 bases and V by 4 bases; bases with no gene match: 6. Germline V gene data show CDR1 as GTSNPN and CDR2 as SVGIG (reference sequence). The CDR3 runs to 13 residues.

Remarks on this clonotype: The junction does not match germline at one end; this may be a read error. The rearrangement uses TRBV6-6 and TRBJ2-7; the D gene is possibly TRBD1 (5 bases). This CDR3 is 15 amino acids long. Germline CDR1 reads MNHNY; CDR2 reads SVGAGI (reference sequence). The CDR3 DNA reads TGCGCCAGCAGCTGGGGCATGGAACCGGGCTACGAGCAGTACTTC. Translation: CASSWGMEPGYEQYF.

J is TRBJ1-2 and V is TRBV20-1; TRBD1 might be the D (5 bases). This CDR3 region has 15 residues. The germline V gene has CDR1 DFQATT and CDR2 SNEGSKA (reference sequence). The ends were cut back, 0 bases at V and 8 bases at J, with 19 bases in the middle. In DNA, the CDR3 is TGCAGTGCTAGAGATGAAATACGGGGCAGGCGCGGCTACACCTTC. Translating gives CSARDEIRGRRGYTF.

Ten or more counts support this clonotype. At one end the junction does not follow the germline gene, possibly because of a read error. This chain connects TRBV5-1 to TRBJ1-1; D is possibly TRBD1 (5 bases). This CDR3 has 14 amino acids. Germline V gene data show CDR1 as SGHRS and CDR2 as YFSETQ. CDR3 region: CASTPGSLNAEAFF. CDR3 DNA: TGCGCCAGCACCCCAGGGAGCTTGAACGCTGAAGCTTTCTTT. Combining the CDR3 with reference TRBV5-1 and TRBJ1-1 gives the whole variable domain KAGVTQTPRYLIKTRGQQVTLSCSPISGHRSVSWYQQTPGQGLQFLFEYFSETQRNKGNFPGRFSGRQFSNSRSEMNVSTLELGDSALYLCASTPGSLNAEAFFGQGTRLTVV.

This clonotype was seen repeatedly, ten times or more. The chain recombines TRBV5-1 with TRBJ2-2, with a possible D match to TRBD1 (6 bases). The germline V gene has CDR1 SGHRS and CDR2 YFSETQ. CDR3 length: 14 residues. The V and J ends lost 3 bases and 7 bases respectively, with 13 bases between them. CDR3 loop: CASSSWTEGGELFF. For the CDR3, the DNA is TGCGCCAGCAGCTCTTGGACAGAGGGCGGGGAGCTGTTTTTT.

The rearrangement links TRBV7-9 to TRBJ1-2, with D unresolved. V was clipped by 4 bases and J by 8 bases, with 17 bases between them. The CDR3 is made up of 14 amino acids. Germline V gene data show CDR1 as SEHNR and CDR2 as FQNEAQ (reference sequence). The CDR3 here is CASSSETRTNGYTF. The CDR3 DNA reads as TGTGCCAGCAGCTCTGAGACCCGGACCAACGGCTACACCTTC.

V gene TRBV3-1 combines with J gene TRBJ1-2; D unresolved. Germline CDR1 is LGHDT and CDR2 is YNNKEL (reference sequence). The CDR3 is made up of 13 amino acids. Deletions cut 1 base from V and 3 bases from J, with 6 bases between. The CDR3 loop reads CASSQVVDYGYTF. The CDR3 DNA reads TGTGCCAGCAGCCAAGTGGTCGACTATGGCTACACCTTC.

The V gene is TRBV12-3 or TRBV12-4, the J gene TRBJ2-7, with a tentative D call TRBD1 (5 bases). Trimming removed 4 bases at V and 4 bases at J, with 11 bases between. The CDR3 is made up of 13 amino acids. The CDR3 reads CASSYQGGYEQYF. CDR3 coding DNA: TGTGCCAGCAGTTACCAGGGTGGGTACGAGCAGTACTTC.

This sequence joins TRBV12-3 or TRBV12-4 and TRBJ1-5; 9 nucleotides align to TRBD1. CDR3 length: 15 residues. V shed 6 bases and J 1 base; nucleotides not matched to a gene: 4. The CDR3: CASRQGAGSNQPQHF. In DNA, the CDR3 is TGTGCCAGCAGACAGGGGGCGGGAAGCAATCAGCCCCAGCATTTT.

Concerning this clonotype: This may stem from a read error, because a much larger clone lies one nucleotide away. This chain links TRBV10-3 with TRBJ2-7; D is unclear. V dropped 0 bases and J dropped 2 bases, with 14 bases sitting between them. The CDR3 sequence is 16 residues long. The germline CDR1 and CDR2 sequences are ENHRY and SYGVKD. CDR3 amino acids: CAISESVTPAPYEQYF. CDR3 sequence (DNA): TGTGCCATCAGTGAGTCGGTGACTCCTGCTCCCTACGAGCAGTACTTC.

This chain uses TRBV5-6 with TRBJ1-6; 7 positions agree with TRBD1. Germline CDR1 and CDR2: SGHDT and YYEEEE. The CDR3 contains 17 residues. After removal of 5 bases from V and 5 bases from J, the junction contained 13 bases not matched to a gene. In DNA, the CDR3 is TGTGCCAGCAGGGAGCAGGGGGAGGTAGAGAATAATTCACCCCTCCACTTT. It yields the protein CASREQGEVENNSPLHF.